These T cell receptor beta chains were read from a single sample in a study of blood T cell repertoires in COVID-19. The repertoire was sequenced with immunoSEQ multiplex PCR; TCRdb's copy has only in-frame clones and lacks some. The repertoire holds a few hundred thousand clones, with around 85% as singletons. The sequenced sample was peripheral blood. Receptors originate from a woman aged 18 to 35 with acute or convalescent COVID-19. CDR3s include the opening cysteine and the closing phenylalanine or tryptophan. D genes are given only for firm matches. The size entry is marked missing in some rows and otherwise reads once, few, many or a size class.

-,-,TRBV7-9,TRBJ1-2,TGTGCCAGCAGCTTCCAAGGGGGTAACTATGGCTACACCTTC,CASSFQGGNYGYTF
TRBD2,-,TRBV3-1/TRBV3-2,TRBJ2-1,TGTGCCAGCAGCCAAGACCGAAAGCGGGAGAATGAGCAGTTCTTC,CASSQDRKRENEQFF
TRBD1,-,TRBV6-1,TRBJ1-2,TGTGCCAGCAGTGAAGCGAGGGACAGTGGTGGCTACACCTTC,CASSEARDSGGYTF
-,-,TRBV3-1/TRBV3-2,TRBJ1-4,TGTGCCAGCAGCCAAGAGGCGGGGACCCGACATAATGAAAAACTGTTTTTT,CASSQEAGTRHNEKLFF
TRBD1,-,TRBV27,TRBJ1-1,TGTGCCAGCCGTTTAACACGCGGGACAGGGGGTCTGAACACTGAAGCTTTCTTT,CASRLTRGTGGLNTEAFF
-,-,TRBV24-1,TRBJ1-4,TGTGCCACCAGGCCCCGCGGACAGCCAGCAACTAATGAAAAACTGTTTTTT,CATRPRGQPATNEKLFF
TRBD1,-,TRBV19,TRBJ1-2,TGTGCCAGTAGTAGACAGGGGTATGGCTACACCTTC,CASSRQGYGYTF
-,-,TRBV27,TRBJ2-7,TGTGCCAGCAGTCTACACAGGAATTACGAGCAGTACTTC,CASSLHRNYEQYF
TRBD1,few,TRBV5-1,TRBJ1-1,TGCGCCAGCAGCTTGGAAGGGACAGGGGCCACTGAAGCTTTCTTT,CASSLEGTGATEAFF
-,-,TRBV9,TRBJ2-1,TGTGCCAGCAGCGCATCTAGCGACAATGAGCAGTTCTTC,CASSASSDNEQFF
-,-,TRBV4-2,TRBJ2-2,TGTGCCAGCAGCCCCCTAGGAGAGTCCCGGGAGCTGTTTTTT,CASSPLGESRELFF
-,-,TRBV27,TRBJ1-6,TGTGCCAGCAGCTCAGGGGAAACCTATAATTCACCCCTCCACTTT,CASSSGETYNSPLHF
TRBD1,once,TRBV5-1,TRBJ1-1,TGCGCCAGCAGTTCCACAGGGGCGGACACTGAAGCTTTCTTT,CASSSTGADTEAFF
TRBD1,-,TRBV27,TRBJ1-6,TGTGCCAGCAGTCTACTTACACCGGGACAGAATAATTCACCCCTCCACTTT,CASSLLTPGQNNSPLHF
TRBD1,-,TRBV5-8,TRBJ2-7,TGTGCCAGCAGCTTGGCCTCAGGGGGCGAGAACTACGAGCAGTACTTC,CASSLASGGENYEQYF
TRBD1,-,TRBV14,TRBJ1-4,TGTGCCAGCAGCCAACAAGGGGGCGCGGCTAATGAAAAACTGTTTTTT,CASSQQGGAANEKLFF
-,few,TRBV6-5,TRBJ2-7,TGTGCCAGCAAGTGGGCAGTCCACACCTACGAGCAGTACTTC,CASKWAVHTYEQYF
-,-,TRBV27,TRBJ2-7,TGTGCCAGCAGGAGCAGGGCCCTTACCTCCTACGAGCAGTACTTC,CASRSRALTSYEQYF
-,-,TRBV6-2/TRBV6-3,TRBJ1-2,TGTGCCAGCAGTTACTGGTGGGCTTCACCCTATGGCTACACCTTC,CASSYWWASPYGYTF
-,-,TRBV19,TRBJ1-5,TGTGCCAGTAGTCCCGAGGCACGAGGCAATCAGCCCCAGCATTTT,CASSPEARGNQPQHF
TRBD1,-,TRBV7-3,TRBJ1-2,TGTGCCAGCAGCTTAAATGGACAGGGTGAAGGCTACACCTTC,CASSLNGQGEGYTF
-,-,TRBV29-1,TRBJ1-2,TGCAGCGTTGAAGATACCCAGGGAGGGATAACGGACTATGGCTACACCTTC,CSVEDTQGGITDYGYTF
-,-,TRBV7-9,TRBJ1-1,TGTGCCAGCAGCCCTAGGACAATCCGGACAGACACTGAAGCTTTCTTT,CASSPRTIRTDTEAFF
TRBD2,-,TRBV5-1,TRBJ2-3,TGCGCCAGCAGCTTGGTGGCTAGCGGGGGGGCCCAAGATACGCAGTATTTT,CASSLVASGGAQDTQYF
TRBD1,-,TRBV29-1,TRBJ1-2,TGCAGCGTTTCCGGGACAGGGTTCTACTATGGCTACACCTTC,CSVSGTGFYYGYTF
-,once,TRBV28,TRBJ1-6,TGTGCCAGCAGTTTGCGGCAGGGGCGCGGGTCACCCCTCCACTTT,CASSLRQGRGSPLHF
TRBD2,-,TRBV2,TRBJ2-2,TGTGCCAGCACGACTAGCGGGGGGGCGGCGACCGGGGAGCTGTTTTTT,CASTTSGGAATGELFF
-,-,TRBV21-1,TRBJ1-6,TGTGCCAGCAGCACTAAACCGCCGGGACAGGGGCGAAGACCTTATAATTCACCCCTCCACTTT,CASSTKPPGQGRRPYNSPLHF
TRBD1,-,TRBV3-1/TRBV3-2,TRBJ1-1,TGTGCCAGCAGCCGACAATGGGGGACAGGGCCGAACACTGAAGCTTTCTTT,CASSRQWGTGPNTEAFF
-,-,TRBV6-6,TRBJ2-2,TGTGCCAGCAGTCCTCAAATCACAGGCTCCGCGAACACCGGGGAGCTGTTTTTT,CASSPQITGSANTGELFF
TRBD2,-,TRBV13,TRBJ2-3,TGTGCCAGCAGCTTACTAGCGGGAGAGGGGAGCACAGATACGCAGTATTTT,CASSLLAGEGSTDTQYF
TRBD2,-,TRBV18,TRBJ2-7,TGTGCCAGCTCACCCTACATGGTAGCGGGAGGGAAGGACTACGAGCAGTACTTC,CASSPYMVAGGKDYEQYF
-,-,TRBV11-3,TRBJ2-7,TGTGCCAGCAGCGATCGCGGCAGCTCCTACGAGCAGTACTTC,CASSDRGSSYEQYF
TRBD2,-,TRBV11-3,TRBJ2-2,TGTGCCAGCAGCTTAGGAGCTAGCGGGAGCGGTGGGGAGCTGTTTTTT,CASSLGASGSGGELFF
TRBD1,few,TRBV6-5,TRBJ2-7,TGTGCCAGCAGCTCCGTCGGGACAGGGGATTACGAGCAGTACTTC,CASSSVGTGDYEQYF
-,few,TRBV5-1,TRBJ2-7,TGCGCCAGCAGCTCGGACAGCTACGAGCAGTACTTC,CASSSDSYEQYF
-,-,TRBV18,TRBJ2-7,TGTGCCAGCTCACCAACTGCCAGGAACTACGAGCAGTACTTC,CASSPTARNYEQYF
TRBD1,-,TRBV5-1,TRBJ1-2,TGCGCCAGCAGCTCACCGGGACAGGGGTTCTATGGCTACACCTTC,CASSSPGQGFYGYTF
-,-,TRBV9,TRBJ2-1,TGTGCCAGCAGCCCCCGACAGGCTTCCTACAATGAGCAGTTCTTC,CASSPRQASYNEQFF
TRBD2,-,TRBV2,TRBJ2-1,TGTGCCAGCAATTTCAAGGACCGACGGACTAGCGGGAGGGCCGGGAATGAGCAGTTCTTC,CASNFKDRRTSGRAGNEQFF
-,-,TRBV19,TRBJ1-1,TGTGCCAGTAGTTCTGAGGCCACTGAAGCTTTCTTT,CASSSEATEAFF
-,-,TRBV20-1,TRBJ2-7,TGCAGTGCAAGTCCGACAGCACCCGAGCAGTACTTC,CSASPTAPEQYF
-,-,TRBV19,TRBJ2-2,TGTGCCAGTATTGTCCCGGGGACCGGGGAGCTGTTTTTT,CASIVPGTGELFF
TRBD1,few,TRBV11-1,TRBJ2-7,TGTGCCAGCAGCCGGGACAGGAAATTCTACGAGCAGTACTTC,CASSRDRKFYEQYF
-,-,TRBV6-5,TRBJ1-5,TGTGCCAGCAGCCGGAGCAATCAGCCCCAGCATTTT,CASSRSNQPQHF
TRBD1,-,TRBV7-9,TRBJ1-2,TGTGCCAGCAGCCAAGAGGTCGGGACAGGCTCTAACTATGGCTACACCTTC,CASSQEVGTGSNYGYTF
-,few,TRBV25-1,TRBJ1-1,TGTGCCAGCACCCCCCAGGGGCCAAATAAGGAAGCTTTCTTT,CASTPQGPNKEAFF